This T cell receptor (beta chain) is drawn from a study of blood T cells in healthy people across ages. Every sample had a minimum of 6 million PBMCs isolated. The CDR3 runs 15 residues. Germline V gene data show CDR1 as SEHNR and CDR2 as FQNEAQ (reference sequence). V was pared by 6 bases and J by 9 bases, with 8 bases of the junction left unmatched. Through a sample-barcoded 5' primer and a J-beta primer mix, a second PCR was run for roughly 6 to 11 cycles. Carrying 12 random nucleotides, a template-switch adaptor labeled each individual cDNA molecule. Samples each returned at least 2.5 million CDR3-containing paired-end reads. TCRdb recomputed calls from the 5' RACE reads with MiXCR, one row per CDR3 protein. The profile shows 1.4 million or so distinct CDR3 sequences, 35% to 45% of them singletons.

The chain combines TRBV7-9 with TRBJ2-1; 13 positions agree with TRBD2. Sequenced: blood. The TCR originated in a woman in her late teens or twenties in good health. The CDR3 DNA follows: TGTGCCAGCAGTCACCGGACTAGCGGGAGCTTTGAGCAGTTCTTC. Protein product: CASSHRTSGSFEQFF.